The rows below give T cell receptor beta chains drawn from one sample of a study of blood T cell repertoires in COVID-19. TCRdb's table, derived via immunoSEQ multiplex PCR, lists solely in-frame clones and lacks some. The data show about 140,000 clones, with 88% seen just once and about 2.5% held by the top ten. The sample was peripheral blood. The receptors shown here come from a human donor with COVID-19, enrolled during active disease. The donor label of this sample is uncertain. CDR3s include the opening cysteine and the closing phenylalanine or tryptophan.

TRBJ1-1 | TRBV12-3/TRBV12-4 | CASSSPGGEAFF
TRBJ1-2 | TRBV19 | CASSNWTGRNYGYTF
TRBJ1-1 | TRBV4-2 | CASSHVGARPMNTEAFF
TRBJ2-2 | TRBV28 | CASREGGVGRTTGELFF
TRBJ2-7 | TRBV28 | CASSPAGTGPEQYF
TRBJ2-5 | TRBV10-2 | CASRGQEVQETQYF
TRBJ1-5 | TRBV6-5 | CASSSGQGGDQPQHF
TRBJ1-1 | TRBV18 | CASSQRQAEAFF
TRBJ2-7 | TRBV5-6 | CASSHSGRHEQYF
TRBJ2-3 | TRBV7-3 | CASSPGQFTDTQYF
TRBJ2-1 | TRBV9 | CASSTSSGGGDEQFF
TRBJ2-7 | TRBV2 | CASSVSSYEQYF
TRBJ1-1 | TRBV20-1 | CSASLGHLNTEAFF
TRBJ2-4 | TRBV30 | CAWRYMSRDIQYF
TRBJ2-1 | TRBV27 | CASSWRTGTGAYNEQFF
TRBJ1-3 | TRBV11-1 | CASSVRQGYYGNTIYF
TRBJ2-7 | TRBV10-3 | CAISERGHSYEQYF
TRBJ2-7 | TRBV5-4 | CASSFGGSSYEQYF
TRBJ2-3 | TRBV29-1 | CSVRTSGGDTQYF
TRBJ2-4 | TRBV25-1 | CASSESSGSAKNIQYF
TRBJ2-7 | TRBV29-1 | CSVETSTGVGYEQYF
TRBJ1-4 | TRBV20-1 | CSVSRDEKLFF
TRBJ2-5 | TRBV5-5 | CASSLGGGHETQYF
TRBJ1-2 | TRBV18 | CASSPNTGYGYTF
TRBJ2-7 | TRBV11-3 | CASSLEGGQGIYEQYF
TRBJ2-7 | TRBV11-3 | CASSPGFDEQYF
TRBJ1-3 | TRBV7-9 | CASSPPGHAYGNTIYF
TRBJ1-2 | TRBV6-5 | CASSPQQANYGYTF
TRBJ2-5 | TRBV11-3 | CASSLGQGPRETQYF